This TCR beta chain was captured by sequencing in a study of cytomegalovirus exposure and HLA in healthy donors. From germline, CDR1 is LNHDA and CDR2 SQIVND (reference sequence). Germline trimming cut 5 bases from V and 5 bases from J; bases unmatched to any gene: 14. The CDR3 totals 17 residues. The PCR used 60 Vbeta and 13 Jbeta primers. The repertoire was sequenced with immunoSEQ multiplex PCR; TCRdb's copy has only in-frame clones and lacks some. This table has about 190,000 clones, 75% to 85% appearing once. The chain uses TRBV19 and TRBJ2-7; TRBD2 aligns across 11 bases. Source material: PBMCs. This sequence originates from a young woman in good health and CMV-seronegative. This CDR3 reads CASSGLAGLSGGDEQYF. CDR3 nucleotide sequence: TGTGCCAGTAGTGGACTAGCGGGCCTCTCGGGCGGTGACGAGCAGTACTTC.